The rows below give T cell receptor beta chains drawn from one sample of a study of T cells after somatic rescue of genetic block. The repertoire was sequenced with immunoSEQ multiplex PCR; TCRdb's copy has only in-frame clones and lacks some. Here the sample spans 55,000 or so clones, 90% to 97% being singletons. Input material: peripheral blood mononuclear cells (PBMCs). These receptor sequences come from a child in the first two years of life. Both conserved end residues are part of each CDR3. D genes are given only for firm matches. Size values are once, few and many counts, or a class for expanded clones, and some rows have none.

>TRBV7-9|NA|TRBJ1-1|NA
CASSLLGRWNTEAFF
TGTGCCAGCAGCTTATTGGGACGTTGGAACACTGAAGCTTTCTTT
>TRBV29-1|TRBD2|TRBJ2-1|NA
CSVEDKAGAYNEQFF
TGCAGCGTTGAAGACAAGGCGGGAGCCTACAATGAGCAGTTCTTC
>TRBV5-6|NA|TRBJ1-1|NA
CASSFGGAGTEAFF
TGTGCCAGCAGCTTCGGGGGCGCGGGTACTGAAGCTTTCTTT
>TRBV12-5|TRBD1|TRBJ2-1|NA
CASGEPGQGVYEQFF
TGTGCTAGTGGTGAACCGGGACAGGGGGTCTATGAGCAGTTCTTC
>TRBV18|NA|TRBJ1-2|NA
CASSPRDNRYTF
TGTGCCAGCTCACCACGGGACAATCGCTACACCTTC
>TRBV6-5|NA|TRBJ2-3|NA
CASSFGGDTQYF
TGTGCCAGCAGTTTTGGCGGGGATACGCAGTATTTT
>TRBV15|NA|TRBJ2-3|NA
CATSREAGQRRDTQYF
TGTGCCACCAGCAGAGAAGCCGGTCAGAGGAGAGATACGCAGTATTTT
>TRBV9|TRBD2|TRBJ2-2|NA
CASSLGLAGGGTGELFF
TGTGCCAGCAGCCTCGGACTAGCGGGAGGGGGGACCGGGGAGCTGTTTTTT
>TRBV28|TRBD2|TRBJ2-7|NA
CASSSGLAGSYEQYF
TGTGCCAGCAGTTCGGGACTAGCGGGCTCCTACGAGCAGTACTTC
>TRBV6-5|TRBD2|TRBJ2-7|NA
CASSYSGTSGYEQYF
TGTGCCAGCAGTTACTCCGGGACTAGCGGCTACGAGCAGTACTTC
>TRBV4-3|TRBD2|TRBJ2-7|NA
CASSQDSSGSMYEQYF
TGCGCCAGCAGCCAAGACTCTAGCGGGAGTATGTACGAGCAGTACTTC
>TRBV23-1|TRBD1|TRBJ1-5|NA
CASSQGQGNQPQHF
TGCGCCAGCAGTCAAGGACAGGGCAATCAGCCCCAGCATTTT
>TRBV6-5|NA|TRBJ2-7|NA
CASSQTGSEQYF
TGTGCCAGCAGTCAAACAGGGTCCGAGCAGTACTTC
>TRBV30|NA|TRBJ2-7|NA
CAWTNQLGSYEQYF
TGTGCCTGGACCAACCAACTAGGAAGCTACGAGCAGTACTTC
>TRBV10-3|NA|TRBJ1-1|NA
CASCKGGNTEAFF
TGTGCCTCCTGCAAGGGGGGGAACACTGAAGCTTTCTTT
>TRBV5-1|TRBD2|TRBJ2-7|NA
CASSLEAGGGEQYF
TGCGCCAGCAGCTTGGAGGCGGGAGGAGGTGAGCAGTACTTC
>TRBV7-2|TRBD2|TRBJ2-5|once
CASSLLRSSGRPQETQYF
TGTGCCAGCAGCTTATTGAGGTCGAGCGGGAGACCTCAAGAGACCCAGTACTTC
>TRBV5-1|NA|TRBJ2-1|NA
CASRLQGNEQFF
TGCGCCAGCAGATTGCAGGGGAATGAGCAGTTCTTC
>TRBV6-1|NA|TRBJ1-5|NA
CASSEIGGNQPQHF
TGTGCCAGCAGTGAAATTGGGGGCAATCAGCCCCAGCATTTT
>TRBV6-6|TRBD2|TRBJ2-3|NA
CASSYLAGEADTQYF
TGTGCCAGCAGTTACCTCGCGGGAGAGGCAGATACGCAGTATTTT
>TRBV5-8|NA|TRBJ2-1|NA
CASSLGDLVTDEQFF
TGTGCCAGCAGCTTGGGGGACCTAGTGACCGATGAGCAGTTCTTC
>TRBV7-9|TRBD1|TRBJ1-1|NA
CASSSPRGTEAFF
TGTGCCAGCAGCTCGCCCAGGGGGACTGAAGCTTTCTTT
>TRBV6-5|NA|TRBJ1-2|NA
CASSFMTGWGYTF
TGTGCCAGCAGCTTTATGACAGGTTGGGGCTACACCTTC
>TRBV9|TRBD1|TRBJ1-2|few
CASSPSGGYGYTF
TGTGCCAGCAGCCCCTCAGGGGGCTATGGCTACACCTTC
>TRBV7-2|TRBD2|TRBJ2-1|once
CASSSSGGQGQFF
TGTGCCAGCAGCTCTAGCGGGGGCCAGGGGCAGTTCTTC
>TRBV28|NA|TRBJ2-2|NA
CASSFMGTTGELFF
TGTGCCAGCAGTTTTATGGGTACCACCGGGGAGCTGTTTTTT
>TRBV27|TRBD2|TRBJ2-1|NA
CASSPGLAGGRGINEQFF
TGTGCCAGCAGTCCGGGACTAGCGGGAGGACGTGGAATTAATGAGCAGTTCTTC
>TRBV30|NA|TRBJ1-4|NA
CAWSGGTNEKLFF
TGTGCCTGGAGTGGGGGCACTAATGAAAAACTGTTTTTT